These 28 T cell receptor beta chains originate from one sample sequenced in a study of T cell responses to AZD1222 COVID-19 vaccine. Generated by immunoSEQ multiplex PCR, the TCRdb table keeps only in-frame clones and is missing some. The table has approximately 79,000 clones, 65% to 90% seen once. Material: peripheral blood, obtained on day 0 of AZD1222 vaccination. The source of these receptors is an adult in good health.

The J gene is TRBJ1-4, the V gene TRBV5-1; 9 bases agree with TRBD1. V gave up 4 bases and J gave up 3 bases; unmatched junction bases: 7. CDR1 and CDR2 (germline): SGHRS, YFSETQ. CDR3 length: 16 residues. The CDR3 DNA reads TGCGCCAGCAGCGTCCAACAGGGGGCGGCTAATGAAAAACTGTTTTTT. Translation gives CASSVQQGAANEKLFF. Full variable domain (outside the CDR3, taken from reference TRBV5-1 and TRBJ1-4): KAGVTQTPRYLIKTRGQQVTLSCSPISGHRSVSWYQQTPGQGLQFLFEYFSETQRNKGNFPGRFSGRQFSNSRSEMNVSTLELGDSALYLCASSVQQGAANEKLFFGSGTQLSVL.

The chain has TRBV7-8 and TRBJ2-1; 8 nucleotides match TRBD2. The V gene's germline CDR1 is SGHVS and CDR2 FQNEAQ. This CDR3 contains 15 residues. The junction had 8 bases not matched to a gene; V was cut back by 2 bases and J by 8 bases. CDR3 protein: CASSLLGRAFYEQFF. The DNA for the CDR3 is TGTGCCAGCAGCTTACTCGGGAGGGCCTTTTATGAGCAGTTCTTC.

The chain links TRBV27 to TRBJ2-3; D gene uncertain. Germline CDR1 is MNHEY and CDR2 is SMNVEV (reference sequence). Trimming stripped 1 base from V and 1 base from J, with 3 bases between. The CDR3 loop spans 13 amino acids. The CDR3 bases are TGTGCCAGCAGTTTATGGGGCACAGATACGCAGTATTTT. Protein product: CASSLWGTDTQYF.

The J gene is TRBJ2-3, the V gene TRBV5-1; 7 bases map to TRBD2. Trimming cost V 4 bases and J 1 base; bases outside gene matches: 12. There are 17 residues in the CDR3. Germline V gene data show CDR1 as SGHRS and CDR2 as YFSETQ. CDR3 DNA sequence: TGCGCCAGCAGCCGGGGCGGGGGTACGGGAGGCACAGATACGCAGTATTTT. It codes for CASSRGGGTGGTDTQYF. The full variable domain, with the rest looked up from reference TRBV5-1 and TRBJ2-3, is KAGVTQTPRYLIKTRGQQVTLSCSPISGHRSVSWYQQTPGQGLQFLFEYFSETQRNKGNFPGRFSGRQFSNSRSEMNVSTLELGDSALYLCASSRGGGTGGTDTQYFGPGTRLTVL.

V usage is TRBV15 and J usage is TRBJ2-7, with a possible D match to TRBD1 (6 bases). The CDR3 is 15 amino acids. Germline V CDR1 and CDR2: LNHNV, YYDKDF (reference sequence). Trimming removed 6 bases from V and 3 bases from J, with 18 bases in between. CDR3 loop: CATRRPGTSGYEQYF. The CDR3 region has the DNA TGTGCCACCAGAAGACCCGGGACATCTGGCTACGAGCAGTACTTC. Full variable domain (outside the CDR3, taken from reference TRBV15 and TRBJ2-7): DAMVIQNPRYQVTQFGKPVTLSCSQTLNHNVMYWYQQKSSQAPKLLFHYYDKDFNNEADTPDNFQSRRPNTSFCFLDIRSPGLGDTAMYLCATRRPGTSGYEQYFGPGTRLTVT.

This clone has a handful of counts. The CDR3 region has the DNA TGTGCCAGCAGCCAAGATCAAAAGACCCAGTACTTC. It translates to CASSQDQKTQYF. The rearrangement links TRBV3-1 (or the pseudogene TRBV3-2) to TRBJ2-5, with no clear D. V was pared by 0 bases and J by 6 bases, with 5 bases between. Germline CDR1 LGHDT, CDR2 YNNKEL (reference sequence). The CDR3 is 12 amino acids.

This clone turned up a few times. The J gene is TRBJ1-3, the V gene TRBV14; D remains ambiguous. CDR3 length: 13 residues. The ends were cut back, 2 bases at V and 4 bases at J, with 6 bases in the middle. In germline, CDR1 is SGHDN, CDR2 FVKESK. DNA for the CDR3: TGTGCCAGCAGCCAATTGATCGGAAACACCATATATTTT. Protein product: CASSQLIGNTIYF.

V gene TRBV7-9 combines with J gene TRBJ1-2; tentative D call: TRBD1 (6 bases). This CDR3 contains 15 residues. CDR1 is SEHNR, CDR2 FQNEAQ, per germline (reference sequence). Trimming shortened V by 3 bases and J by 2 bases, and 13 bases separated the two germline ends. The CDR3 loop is CASSFGGGSNYGYTF. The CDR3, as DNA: TGTGCCAGCAGCTTCGGAGGGGGGTCCAACTATGGCTACACCTTC.

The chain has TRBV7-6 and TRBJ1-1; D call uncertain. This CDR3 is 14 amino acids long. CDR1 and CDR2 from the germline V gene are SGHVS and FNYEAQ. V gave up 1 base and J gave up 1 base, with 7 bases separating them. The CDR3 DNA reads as TGTGCCAGCAGCTTAGGTCACACGAACACTGAAGCTTTCTTT. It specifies CASSLGHTNTEAFF. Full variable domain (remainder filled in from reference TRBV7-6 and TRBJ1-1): GAGVSQSPRYKVTKRGQDVALRCDPISGHVSLYWYRQALGQGPEFLTYFNYEAQQDKSGLPNDRFSAERPEGSISTLTIQRTEQRDSAMYRCASSLGHTNTEAFFGQGTRLTVV.

The CDR3: CASSEVRPANSPLHF. CDR3 DNA: TGTGCCAGCAGTGAGGTGAGACCTGCCAATTCACCCCTCCACTTT. This chain uses TRBV2 with TRBJ1-6; no definite D call. Germline V gene lookup returns CDR1 SNHLY and CDR2 FYNNEI. V was cut by 3 bases and J by 7 bases, with 13 bases left in between. The CDR3 has 15 residues.

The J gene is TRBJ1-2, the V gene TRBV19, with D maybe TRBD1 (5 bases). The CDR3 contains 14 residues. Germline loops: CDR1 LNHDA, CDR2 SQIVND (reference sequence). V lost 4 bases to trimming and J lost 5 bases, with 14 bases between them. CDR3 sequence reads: CASSNFGAWYGYTF. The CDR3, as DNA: TGTGCCAGTAGTAACTTTGGGGCGTGGTATGGCTACACCTTC.

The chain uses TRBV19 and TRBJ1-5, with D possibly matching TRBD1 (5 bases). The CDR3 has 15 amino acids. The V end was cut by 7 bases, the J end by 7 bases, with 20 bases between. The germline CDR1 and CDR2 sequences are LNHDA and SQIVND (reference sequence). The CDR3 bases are TGTGCCAGTACGCGTTTGGGGGGGGGTGACCAGCCCCAGCATTTT. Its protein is CASTRLGGGDQPQHF.

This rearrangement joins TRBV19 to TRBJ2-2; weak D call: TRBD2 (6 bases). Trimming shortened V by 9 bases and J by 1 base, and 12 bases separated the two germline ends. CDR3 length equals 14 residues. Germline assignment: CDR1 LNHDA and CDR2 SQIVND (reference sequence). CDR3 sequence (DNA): TGTGCCAGCCGAGCGGGCTGGAACACCGGGGAGCTGTTTTTT. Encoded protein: CASRAGWNTGELFF.

The CDR3 sequence: CASSVLQADEQFF. The CDR3 DNA follows: TGTGCCAGCAGCGTATTACAGGCGGATGAGCAGTTCTTC. V usage is TRBV9 and J usage is TRBJ2-1; possibly TRBD1 for D (5 bases). Germline V gives CDR1 SGDLS, CDR2 YYNGEE. Trimming took 1 base from V and 8 from J, leaving 10 bases between them. This CDR3 is 13 amino acids long.

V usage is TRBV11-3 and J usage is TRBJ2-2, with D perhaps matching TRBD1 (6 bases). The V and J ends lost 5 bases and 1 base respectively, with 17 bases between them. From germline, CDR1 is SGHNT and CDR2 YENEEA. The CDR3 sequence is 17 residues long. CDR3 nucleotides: TGTGCCAGCAGCCGAAGGTGGCAGGGGAAGAACACCGGGGAGCTGTTTTTT. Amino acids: CASSRRWQGKNTGELFF.

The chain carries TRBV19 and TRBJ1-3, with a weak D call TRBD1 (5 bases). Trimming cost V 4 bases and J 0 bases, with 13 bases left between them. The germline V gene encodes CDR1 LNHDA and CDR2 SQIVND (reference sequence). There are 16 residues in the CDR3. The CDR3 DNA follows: TGTGCCAGTAGTAATCGGGGCGATTTCTCTGGAAACACCATATATTTT. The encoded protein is CASSNRGDFSGNTIYF. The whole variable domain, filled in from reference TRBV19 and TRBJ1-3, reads DGGITQSPKYLFRKEGQNVTLSCEQNLNHDAMYWYRQDPGQGLRLIYYSQIVNDFQKGDIAEGYSVSREKKESFPLTVTSAQKNPTAFYLCASSNRGDFSGNTIYFGEGSWLTVV.

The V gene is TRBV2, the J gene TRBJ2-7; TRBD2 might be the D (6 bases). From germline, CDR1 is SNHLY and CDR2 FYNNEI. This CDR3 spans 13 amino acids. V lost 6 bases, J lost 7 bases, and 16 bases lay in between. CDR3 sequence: CASSLGEVVEQYF. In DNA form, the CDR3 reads TGTGCCAGCAGCCTGGGGGAGGTGGTTGAGCAGTACTTC.

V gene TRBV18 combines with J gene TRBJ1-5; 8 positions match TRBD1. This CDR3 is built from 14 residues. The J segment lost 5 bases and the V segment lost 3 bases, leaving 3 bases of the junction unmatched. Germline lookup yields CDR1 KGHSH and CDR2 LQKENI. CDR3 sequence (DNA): TGTGCCAGCTCACCGGGACAGGCTTATCAGCCCCAGCATTTT. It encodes CASSPGQAYQPQHF.

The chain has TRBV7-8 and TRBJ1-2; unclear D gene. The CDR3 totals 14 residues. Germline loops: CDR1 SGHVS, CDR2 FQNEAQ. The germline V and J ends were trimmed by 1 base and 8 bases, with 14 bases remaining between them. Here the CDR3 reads CASSLGVGLLGYTF. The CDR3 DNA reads TGTGCCAGCAGCTTAGGGGTCGGCCTACTAGGCTACACCTTC.

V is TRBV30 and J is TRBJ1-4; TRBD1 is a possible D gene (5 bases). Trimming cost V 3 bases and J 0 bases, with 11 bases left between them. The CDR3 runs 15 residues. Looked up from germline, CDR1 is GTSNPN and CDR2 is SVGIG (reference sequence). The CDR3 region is CAWSGDRATNEKLFF. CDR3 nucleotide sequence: TGTGCCTGGAGCGGTGACAGAGCAACTAATGAAAAACTGTTTTTT.

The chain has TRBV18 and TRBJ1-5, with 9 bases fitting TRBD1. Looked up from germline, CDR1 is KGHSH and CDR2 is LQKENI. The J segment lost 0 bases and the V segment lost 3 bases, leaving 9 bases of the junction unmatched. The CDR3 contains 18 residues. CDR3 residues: CASSPDRGGTYSNQPQHF. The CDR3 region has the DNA TGTGCCAGCTCACCGGACAGGGGTGGCACCTATAGCAATCAGCCCCAGCATTTT.

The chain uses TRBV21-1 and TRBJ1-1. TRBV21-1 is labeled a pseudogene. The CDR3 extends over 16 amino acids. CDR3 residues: CASSSPRFGENTEAFF. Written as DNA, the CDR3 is TGTGCCAGCAGCAGCCCGAGGTTCGGGGAGAACACTGAAGCTTTCTTT.

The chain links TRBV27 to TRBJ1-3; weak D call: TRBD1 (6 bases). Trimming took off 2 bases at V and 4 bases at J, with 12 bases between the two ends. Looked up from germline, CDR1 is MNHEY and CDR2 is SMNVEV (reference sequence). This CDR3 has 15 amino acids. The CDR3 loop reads CASSLEGRGGNTIYF. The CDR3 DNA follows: TGTGCCAGCAGTTTAGAGGGCAGGGGAGGAAACACCATATATTTT.

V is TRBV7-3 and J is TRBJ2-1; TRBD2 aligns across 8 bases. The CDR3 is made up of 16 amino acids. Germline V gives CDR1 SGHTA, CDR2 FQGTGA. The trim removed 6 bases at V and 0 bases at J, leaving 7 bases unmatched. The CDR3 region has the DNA TGTGCCAGCAGTCAAACTAGCGGACTCTCCTACAATGAGCAGTTCTTC. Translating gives CASSQTSGLSYNEQFF.

CDR3: CASSPEPSGRTNEQFF. The CDR3, as DNA: TGTGCCAGCAGCCCAGAACCGAGCGGGAGGACCAATGAGCAGTTCTTC. The chain has TRBV3-1 (or the pseudogene TRBV3-2) and TRBJ2-1; 9 bases fit TRBD2. Looked up from germline, CDR1 is LGHDT and CDR2 is YNNKEL (reference sequence). The CDR3 runs to 16 residues. The J segment lost 6 bases and the V segment lost 4 bases, leaving 10 bases of the junction unmatched.

In nucleotides, the CDR3 is TGTGCCAGCAACTCACGGGCGGGGAGGGATAGGTACTTC. It encodes CASNSRAGRDRYF. The V gene is TRBV21-1, the J gene TRBJ2-4; TRBD2 is taken as the D call from the table, unchecked against the DNA. TRBV21-1 is deemed a pseudogene. The CDR3 length is 13 residues.

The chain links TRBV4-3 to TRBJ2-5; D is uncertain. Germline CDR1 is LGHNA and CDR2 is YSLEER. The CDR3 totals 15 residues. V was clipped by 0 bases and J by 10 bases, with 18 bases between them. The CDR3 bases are TGCGCCAGCAGCCAAGATTGGCCGGGTTTGGTAGACCAGTACTTC. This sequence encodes CASSQDWPGLVDQYF.

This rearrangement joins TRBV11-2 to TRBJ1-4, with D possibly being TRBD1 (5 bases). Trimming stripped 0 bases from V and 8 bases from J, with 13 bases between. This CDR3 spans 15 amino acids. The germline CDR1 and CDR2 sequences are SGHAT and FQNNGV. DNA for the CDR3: TGTGCCAGCAGCTTAGAAGGATTCCGGGGGGAAAAACTGTTTTTT. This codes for CASSLEGFRGEKLFF.